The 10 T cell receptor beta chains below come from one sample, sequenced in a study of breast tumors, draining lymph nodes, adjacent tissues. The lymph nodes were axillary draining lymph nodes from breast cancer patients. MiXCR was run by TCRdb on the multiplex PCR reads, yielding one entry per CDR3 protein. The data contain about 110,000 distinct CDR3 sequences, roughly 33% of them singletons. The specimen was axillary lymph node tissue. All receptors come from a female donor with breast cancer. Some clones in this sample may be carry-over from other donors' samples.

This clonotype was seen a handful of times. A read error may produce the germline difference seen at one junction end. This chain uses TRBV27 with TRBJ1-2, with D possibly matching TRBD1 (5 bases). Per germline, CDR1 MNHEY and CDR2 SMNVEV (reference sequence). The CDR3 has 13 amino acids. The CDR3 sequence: CVSSLGANYGYTF. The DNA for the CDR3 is TGTGTCAGCAGTTTGGGGGCTAACTATGGCTACACCTTC.

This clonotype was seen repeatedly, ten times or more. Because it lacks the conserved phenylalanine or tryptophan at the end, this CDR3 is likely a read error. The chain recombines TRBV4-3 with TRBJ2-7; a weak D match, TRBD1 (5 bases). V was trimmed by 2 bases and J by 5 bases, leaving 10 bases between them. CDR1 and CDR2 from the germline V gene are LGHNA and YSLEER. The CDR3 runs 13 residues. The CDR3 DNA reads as TGCGCCAGCAGCCAAAGGACATTTCACGAGCAGTACCTC. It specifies CASSQRTFHEQYL.

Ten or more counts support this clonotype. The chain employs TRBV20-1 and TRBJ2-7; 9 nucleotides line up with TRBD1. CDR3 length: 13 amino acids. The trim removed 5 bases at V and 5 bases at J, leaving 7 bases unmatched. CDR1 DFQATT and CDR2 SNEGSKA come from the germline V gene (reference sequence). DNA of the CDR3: TGCAGTGCTTTACCGGGACAGGGAAACGAGCAGTACTTC. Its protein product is CSALPGQGNEQYF.

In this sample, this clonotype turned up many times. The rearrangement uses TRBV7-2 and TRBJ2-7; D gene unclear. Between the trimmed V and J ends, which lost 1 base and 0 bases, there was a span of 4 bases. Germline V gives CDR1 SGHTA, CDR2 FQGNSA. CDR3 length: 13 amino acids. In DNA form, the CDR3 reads TGTGCCAGCAGCTTAGTCAGCTCCTACGAGCAGTACTTC. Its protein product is CASSLVSSYEQYF.

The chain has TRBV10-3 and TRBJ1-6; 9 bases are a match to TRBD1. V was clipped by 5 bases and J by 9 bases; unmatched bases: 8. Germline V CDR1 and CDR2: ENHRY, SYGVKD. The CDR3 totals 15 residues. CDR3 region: CAISQNRDRVSPLHF. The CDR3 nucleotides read TGTGCCATCAGTCAAAACCGGGACAGGGTTTCACCCCTCCACTTT.

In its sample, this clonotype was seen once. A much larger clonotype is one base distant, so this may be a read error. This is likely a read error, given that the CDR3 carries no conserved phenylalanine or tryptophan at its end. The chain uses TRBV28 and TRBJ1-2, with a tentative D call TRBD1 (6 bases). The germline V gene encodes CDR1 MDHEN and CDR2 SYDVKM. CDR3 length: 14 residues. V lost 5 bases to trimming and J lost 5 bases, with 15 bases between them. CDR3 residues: CASSISGDRYGYTS. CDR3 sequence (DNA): TGTGCCAGCAGTATCTCAGGGGATAGGTATGGCTACACCTCC.

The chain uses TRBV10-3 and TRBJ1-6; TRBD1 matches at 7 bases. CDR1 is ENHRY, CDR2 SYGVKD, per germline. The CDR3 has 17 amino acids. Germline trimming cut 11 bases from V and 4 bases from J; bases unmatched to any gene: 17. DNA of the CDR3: TGTGCCGTACGCGCCTCCCCAGTACAGGGGTATAATTCACCCCTCCACTTT. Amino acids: CAVRASPVQGYNSPLHF.

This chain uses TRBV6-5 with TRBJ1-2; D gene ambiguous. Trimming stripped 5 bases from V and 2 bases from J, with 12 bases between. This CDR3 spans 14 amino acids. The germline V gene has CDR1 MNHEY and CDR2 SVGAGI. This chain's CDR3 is CASSPMGQNYGYTF. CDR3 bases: TGTGCCAGCAGTCCCATGGGCCAGAACTATGGCTACACCTTC.

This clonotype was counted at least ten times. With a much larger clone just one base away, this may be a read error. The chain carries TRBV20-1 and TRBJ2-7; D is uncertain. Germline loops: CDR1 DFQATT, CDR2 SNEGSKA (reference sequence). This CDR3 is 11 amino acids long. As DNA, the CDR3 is TGCAGTGCTAGGTTTCTCTACGAGCAGTCCTTC. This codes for CSARFLYEQSF.

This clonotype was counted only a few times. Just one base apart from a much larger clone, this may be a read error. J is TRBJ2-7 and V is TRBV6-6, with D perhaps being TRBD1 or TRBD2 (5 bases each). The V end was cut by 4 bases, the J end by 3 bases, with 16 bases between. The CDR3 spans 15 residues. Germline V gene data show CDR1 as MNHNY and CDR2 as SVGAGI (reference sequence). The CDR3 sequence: CASSCSGQGFYEQYF. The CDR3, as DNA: TGTGCCAGCAGTTGCTCGGGGCAGGGATTCTACGAGCAGTACTTC.